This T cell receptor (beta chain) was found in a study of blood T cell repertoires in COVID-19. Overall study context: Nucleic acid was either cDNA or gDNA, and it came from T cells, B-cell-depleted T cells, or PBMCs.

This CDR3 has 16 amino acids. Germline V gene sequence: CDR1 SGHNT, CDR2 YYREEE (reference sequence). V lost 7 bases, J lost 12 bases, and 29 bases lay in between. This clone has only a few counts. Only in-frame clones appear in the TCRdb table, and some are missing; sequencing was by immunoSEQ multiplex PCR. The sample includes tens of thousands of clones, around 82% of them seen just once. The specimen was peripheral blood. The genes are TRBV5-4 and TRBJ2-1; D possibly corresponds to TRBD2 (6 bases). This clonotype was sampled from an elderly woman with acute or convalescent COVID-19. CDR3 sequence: CASGPLASANLRGQFF. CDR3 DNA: TGTGCCAGCGGACCATTGGCTAGCGCAAATCTACGCGGGCAGTTCTTC.